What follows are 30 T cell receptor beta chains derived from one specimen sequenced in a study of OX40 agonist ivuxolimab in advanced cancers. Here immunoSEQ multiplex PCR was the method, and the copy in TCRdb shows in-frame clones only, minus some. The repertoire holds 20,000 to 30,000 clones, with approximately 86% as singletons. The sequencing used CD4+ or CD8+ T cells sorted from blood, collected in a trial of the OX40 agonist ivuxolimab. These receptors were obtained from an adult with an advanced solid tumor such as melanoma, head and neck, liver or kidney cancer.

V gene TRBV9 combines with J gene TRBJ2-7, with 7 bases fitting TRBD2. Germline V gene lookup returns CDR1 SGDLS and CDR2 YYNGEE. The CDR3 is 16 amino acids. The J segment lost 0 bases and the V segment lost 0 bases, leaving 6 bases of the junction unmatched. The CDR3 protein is CASSVVRGGSSYEQYF. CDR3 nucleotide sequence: TGTGCCAGCAGCGTAGTACGGGGCGGGAGCTCCTACGAGCAGTACTTC.

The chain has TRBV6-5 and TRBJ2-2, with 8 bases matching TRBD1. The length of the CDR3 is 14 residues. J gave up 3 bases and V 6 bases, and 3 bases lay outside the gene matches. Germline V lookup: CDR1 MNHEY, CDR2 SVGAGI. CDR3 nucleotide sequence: TGTGCCAGCAGACCGGGACAGGACACCGGGGAGCTGTTTTTT. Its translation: CASRPGQDTGELFF.

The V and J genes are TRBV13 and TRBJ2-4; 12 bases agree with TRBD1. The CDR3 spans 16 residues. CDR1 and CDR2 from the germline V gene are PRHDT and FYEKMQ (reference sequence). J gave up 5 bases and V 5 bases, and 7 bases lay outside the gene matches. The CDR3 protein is CASSARDRGPENIQYF. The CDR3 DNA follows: TGTGCCAGCAGCGCCCGGGACAGGGGGCCTGAAAACATTCAGTACTTC.

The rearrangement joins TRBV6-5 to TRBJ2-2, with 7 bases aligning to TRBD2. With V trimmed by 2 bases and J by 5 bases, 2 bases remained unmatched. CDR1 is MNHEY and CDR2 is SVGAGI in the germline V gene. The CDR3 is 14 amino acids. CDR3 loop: CASSYGEGTGELFF. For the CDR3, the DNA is TGTGCCAGCAGTTACGGGGAGGGGACCGGGGAGCTGTTTTTT.

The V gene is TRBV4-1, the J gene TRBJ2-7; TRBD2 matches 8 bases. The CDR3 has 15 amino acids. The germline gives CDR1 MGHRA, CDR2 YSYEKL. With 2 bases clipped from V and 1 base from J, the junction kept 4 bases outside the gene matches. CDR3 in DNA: TGCGCCAGCAGCCAACTAAGCGGGAGTTCCTACGAGCAGTACTTC. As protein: CASSQLSGSSYEQYF.

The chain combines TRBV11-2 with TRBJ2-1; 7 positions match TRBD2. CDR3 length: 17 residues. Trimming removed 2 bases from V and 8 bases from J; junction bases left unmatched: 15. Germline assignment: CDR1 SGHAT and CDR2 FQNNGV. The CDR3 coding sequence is TGTGCCAGCAGCTTACCCCAGCAGCGGGGTCGGGGGGATGAGCAGTTCTTC. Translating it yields CASSLPQQRGRGDEQFF.

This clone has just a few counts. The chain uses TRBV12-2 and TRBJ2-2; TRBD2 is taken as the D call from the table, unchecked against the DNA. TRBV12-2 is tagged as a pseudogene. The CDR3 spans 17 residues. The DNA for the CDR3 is TGTGCAAGTCGCTTACCGCCGGAGCGGGAGCGGACCGGGGAGCTGTTTTTT. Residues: CASRLPPERERTGELFF.

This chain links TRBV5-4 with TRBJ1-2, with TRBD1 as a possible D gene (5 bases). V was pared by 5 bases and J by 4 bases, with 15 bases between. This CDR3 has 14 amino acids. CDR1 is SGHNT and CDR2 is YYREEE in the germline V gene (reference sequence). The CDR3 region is CASSTMGVGYGYTF. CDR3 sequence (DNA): TGTGCCAGCAGTACCATGGGGGTCGGCTATGGCTACACCTTC.

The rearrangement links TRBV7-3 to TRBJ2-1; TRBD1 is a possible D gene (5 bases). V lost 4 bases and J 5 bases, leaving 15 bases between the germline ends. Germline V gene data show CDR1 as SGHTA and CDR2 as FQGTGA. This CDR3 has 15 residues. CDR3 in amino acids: CASSSPSGFHNEQFF. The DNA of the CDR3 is TGTGCCAGCAGCTCCCCGTCAGGGTTCCACAATGAGCAGTTCTTC.

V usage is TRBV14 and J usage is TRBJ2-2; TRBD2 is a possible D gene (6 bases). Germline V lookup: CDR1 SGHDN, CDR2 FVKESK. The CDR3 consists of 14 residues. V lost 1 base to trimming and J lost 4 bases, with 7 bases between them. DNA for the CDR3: TGTGCCAGCAGCCAAGTGGGGGGCACCGGGGAGCTGTTTTTT. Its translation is CASSQVGGTGELFF.

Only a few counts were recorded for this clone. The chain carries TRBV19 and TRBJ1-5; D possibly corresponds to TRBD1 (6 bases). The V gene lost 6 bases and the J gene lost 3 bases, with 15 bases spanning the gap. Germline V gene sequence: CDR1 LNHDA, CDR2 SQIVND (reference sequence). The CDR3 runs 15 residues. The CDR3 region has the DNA TGTGCCAGTAGGTGGACAGACACCTCCAATCAGCCCCAGCATTTT. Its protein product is CASRWTDTSNQPQHF.

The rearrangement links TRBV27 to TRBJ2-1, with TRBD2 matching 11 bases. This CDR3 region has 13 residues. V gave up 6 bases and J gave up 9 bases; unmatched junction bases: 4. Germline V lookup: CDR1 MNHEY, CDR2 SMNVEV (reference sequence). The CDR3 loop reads CASSPGLAVEQFF. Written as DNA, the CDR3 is TGTGCCAGCAGCCCGGGACTAGCGGTTGAGCAGTTCTTC.

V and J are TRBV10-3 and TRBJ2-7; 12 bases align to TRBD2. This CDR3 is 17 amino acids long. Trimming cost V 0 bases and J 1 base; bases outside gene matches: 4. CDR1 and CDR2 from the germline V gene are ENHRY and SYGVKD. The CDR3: CAISESLTSGRSYEQYF. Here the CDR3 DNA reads TGTGCCATCAGTGAGTCTTTAACTAGCGGGAGGTCCTACGAGCAGTACTTC.

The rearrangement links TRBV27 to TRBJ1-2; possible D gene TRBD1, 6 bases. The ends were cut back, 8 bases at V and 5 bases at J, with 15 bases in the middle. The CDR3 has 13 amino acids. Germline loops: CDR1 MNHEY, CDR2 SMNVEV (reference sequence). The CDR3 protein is CASGDTGKYGYTF. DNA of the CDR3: TGTGCCAGCGGAGACACAGGGAAGTATGGCTACACCTTC.

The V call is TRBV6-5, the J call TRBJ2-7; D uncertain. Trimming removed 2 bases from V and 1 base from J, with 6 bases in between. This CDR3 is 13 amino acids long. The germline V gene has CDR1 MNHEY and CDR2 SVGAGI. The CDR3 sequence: CASSYVGSYEQYF. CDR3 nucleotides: TGTGCCAGCAGTTACGTCGGATCCTACGAGCAGTACTTC.

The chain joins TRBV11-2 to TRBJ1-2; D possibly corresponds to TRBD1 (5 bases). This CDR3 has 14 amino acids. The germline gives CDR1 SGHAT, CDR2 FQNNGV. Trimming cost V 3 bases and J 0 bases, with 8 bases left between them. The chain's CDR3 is CASSLGHPNYGYTF. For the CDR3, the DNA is TGTGCCAGCAGCTTGGGGCATCCTAACTATGGCTACACCTTC.

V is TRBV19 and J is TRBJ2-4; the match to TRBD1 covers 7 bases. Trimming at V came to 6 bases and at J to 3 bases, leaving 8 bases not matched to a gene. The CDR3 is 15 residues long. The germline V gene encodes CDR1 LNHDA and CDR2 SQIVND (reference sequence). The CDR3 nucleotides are TGTGCCAGTAGCGGCGAGGGGGCGAGCAAAAACATTCAGTACTTC. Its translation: CASSGEGASKNIQYF.

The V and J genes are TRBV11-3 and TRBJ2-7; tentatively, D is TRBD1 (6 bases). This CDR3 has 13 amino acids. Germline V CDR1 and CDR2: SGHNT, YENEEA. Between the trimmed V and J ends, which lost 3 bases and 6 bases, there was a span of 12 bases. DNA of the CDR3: TGTGCCAGCAGCTTTTCTTTAGGGGGCGAGCAGTACTTC. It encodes CASSFSLGGEQYF.

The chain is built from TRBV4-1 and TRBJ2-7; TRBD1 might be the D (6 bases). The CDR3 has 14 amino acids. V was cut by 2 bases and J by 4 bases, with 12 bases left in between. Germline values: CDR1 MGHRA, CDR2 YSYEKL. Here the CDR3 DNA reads TGCGCCAGCAGCCAAACTTGGGGGCCATACGAGCAGTACTTC. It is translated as CASSQTWGPYEQYF.

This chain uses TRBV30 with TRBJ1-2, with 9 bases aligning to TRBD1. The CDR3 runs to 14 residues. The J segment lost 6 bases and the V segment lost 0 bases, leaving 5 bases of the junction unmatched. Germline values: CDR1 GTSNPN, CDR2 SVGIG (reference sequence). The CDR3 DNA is TGTGCCTGGAGTGTAATGGGACAGGGAGATGGCTACACCTTC. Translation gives CAWSVMGQGDGYTF.

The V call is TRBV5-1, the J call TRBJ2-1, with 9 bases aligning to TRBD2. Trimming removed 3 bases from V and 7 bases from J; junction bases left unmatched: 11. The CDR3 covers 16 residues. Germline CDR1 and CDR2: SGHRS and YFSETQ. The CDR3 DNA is TGCGCCAGCAGCTCGGGACTAGCTTACGAGTATAATGAGCAGTTCTTC. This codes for CASSSGLAYEYNEQFF.

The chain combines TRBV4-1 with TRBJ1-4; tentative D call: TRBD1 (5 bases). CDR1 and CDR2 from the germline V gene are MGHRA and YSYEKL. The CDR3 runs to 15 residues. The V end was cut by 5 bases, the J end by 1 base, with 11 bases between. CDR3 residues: CASSNGHRTNEKLFF. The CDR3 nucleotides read TGCGCCAGCAGCAACGGACACCGAACTAATGAAAAACTGTTTTTT.

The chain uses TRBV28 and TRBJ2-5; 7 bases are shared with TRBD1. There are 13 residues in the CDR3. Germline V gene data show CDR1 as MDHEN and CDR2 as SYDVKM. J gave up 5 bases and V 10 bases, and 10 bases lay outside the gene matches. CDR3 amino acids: CATVRGSEETQYF. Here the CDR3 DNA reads TGTGCCACCGTCAGGGGGAGCGAGGAGACCCAGTACTTC. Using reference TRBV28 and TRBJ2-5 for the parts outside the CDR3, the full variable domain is DVKVTQSSRYLVKRTGEKVFLECVQDMDHENMFWYRQDPGLGLRLIYFSYDVKMKEKGDIPEGYSVSREKKERFSLILESASTNQTSMYLCATVRGSEETQYFGPGTRLLVL.

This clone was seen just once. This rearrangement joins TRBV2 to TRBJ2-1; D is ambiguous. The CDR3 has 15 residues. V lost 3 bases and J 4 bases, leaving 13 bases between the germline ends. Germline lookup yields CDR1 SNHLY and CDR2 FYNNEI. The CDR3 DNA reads TGTGCCAGCAGTGATGTAACAGAGAGTTACAATGAGCAGTTCTTC. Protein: CASSDVTESYNEQFF.

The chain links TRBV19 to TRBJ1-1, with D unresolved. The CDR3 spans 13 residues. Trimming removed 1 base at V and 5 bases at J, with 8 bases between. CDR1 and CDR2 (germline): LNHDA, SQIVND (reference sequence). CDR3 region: CASSIGWATEAFF. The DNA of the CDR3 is TGTGCCAGTAGTATAGGGTGGGCAACTGAAGCTTTCTTT.

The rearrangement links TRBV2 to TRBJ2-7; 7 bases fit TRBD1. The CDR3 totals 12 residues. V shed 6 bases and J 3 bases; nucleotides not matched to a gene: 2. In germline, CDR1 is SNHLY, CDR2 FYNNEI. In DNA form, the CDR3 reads TGTGCCAGCAGCGACAGGGTCTACGAGCAGTACTTC. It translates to CASSDRVYEQYF.

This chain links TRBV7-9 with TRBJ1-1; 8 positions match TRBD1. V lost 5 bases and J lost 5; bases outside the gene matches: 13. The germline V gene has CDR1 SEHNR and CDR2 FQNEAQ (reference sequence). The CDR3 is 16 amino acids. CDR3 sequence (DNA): TGTGCCAGCAGCCACGGATCAACAGGGGGGGTGACTGAAGCTTTCTTT. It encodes CASSHGSTGGVTEAFF.

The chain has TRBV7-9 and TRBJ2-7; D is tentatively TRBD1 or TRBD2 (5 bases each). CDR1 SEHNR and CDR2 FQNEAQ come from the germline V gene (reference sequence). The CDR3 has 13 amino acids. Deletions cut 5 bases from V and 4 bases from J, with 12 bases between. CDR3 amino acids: CASSPVGEYEQYF. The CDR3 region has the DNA TGTGCCAGCAGCCCGGTGGGGGAATACGAGCAGTACTTC.

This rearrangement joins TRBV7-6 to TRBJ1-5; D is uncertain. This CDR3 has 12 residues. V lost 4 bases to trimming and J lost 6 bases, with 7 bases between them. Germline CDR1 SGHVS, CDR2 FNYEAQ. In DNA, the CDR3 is TGTGCCAGCAGCTCCATCGGTCAGCCCCAGCATTTT. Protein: CASSSIGQPQHF.

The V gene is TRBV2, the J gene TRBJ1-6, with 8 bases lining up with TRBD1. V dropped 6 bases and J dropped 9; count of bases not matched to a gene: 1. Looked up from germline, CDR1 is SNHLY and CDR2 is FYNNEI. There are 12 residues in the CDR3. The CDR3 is CASSDRGSPLHF. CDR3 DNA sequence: TGTGCCAGCAGCGACAGGGGTTCACCCCTCCACTTT.